This T cell receptor (beta chain) was profiled in a study of long-term antiretroviral therapy in people with HIV (dated 2022 in TCRdb). Some background on the complete study: Collection of the earliest samples took place about a decade ahead of the 2015 WHO recommendation for immediate ART, at a time when ART was typically delayed until CD4 counts fell. A retrospective serial study tested whether ART initiation and durable HIV suppression were associated with changes in peripheral blood TRB repertoire composition and diversity. No cross-contamination during QIAcube processing was shown when test extractions of a monoclonal T-cell line were performed alongside some 33 polyclonal samples. About 35% of the 30 participants with HIV were female. From some 27 adults with confirmed HIV infection, the cohort provided under 200 cryopreserved PBMC samples, gathered serially across a mean of approximately six years (range 1-12).

General findings and caveats noted by the study authors: The samples span the years 2004 to 2017, and the ART regimens used at that time may not be as effective as current regimens. Inferences about post-ART repertoire changes are limited because no data were available on ART adherence, viral resistance or therapy changes. HIV repertoires had narrower CDR3 length ranges than controls, and the network structure suggested an antigen-experienced repertoire that shifted only slightly toward naive after ART. Expanded TRB clones identified before ART initiation dominated the repertoire across all time points, though the dominance fluctuated and decreased in many PLHIV after ART. Starting ART was linked to a significant rise in TRB diversity, yet even with long-term ART the diversity remained significantly lower than in transplant donor controls. Because pre-ART samples had limited cell numbers, unsorted PBMC were profiled rather than sorted CD4+ and CD8+ T cells. Since PBMC availability was limited, sequencing covered only the TCR beta chain, with no alpha chain pairing.

The immunoSEQ hsTCRB v3.0 assay was used at survey level resolution to sequence the TRB variable region. A depth of roughly 40,000-55,000 T-cell genomes per sample was targeted for TRB sequencing. TRB libraries were pooled and sequenced on an Illumina MiSeq using a v3 150-cycle kit. On the authors' methods: Repertoire analysis was run in R within a reproducible Nextflow workflow that covered QC, data transformation and analysis. LymphoSeq2, an R package for exploring AIRR-Seq data, was used to implement custom analyses. After excluding a few samples that yielded fewer than 5000 total TRB sequences, some 190 HIV repertoires remained for analysis. Among the roughly 200 retained HIV repertoires, 55 to 60 were collected before ART initiation and roughly 130 were collected after ART initiation. Repertoires were downsampled to 5000 TRB nucleotide sequences, with summary statistics averaged over 100 downsampling iterations. Only TRB sequences with CDR3 regions of at least seven amino acids were retained for analysis. Two measures captured diversity: a Shannon entropy-derived clonality score and the Gini coefficient. In repertoire networks, the top 5000 CDR3 amino acid sequences were linked whenever an edit distance of one separated two sequences. For TRB CDR3 amino acid sequences, GLIPH2 was used to predict antigen specificity groups and MHC restriction. To flag known associations with CMV, EBV, HIV or tissue antigens, CDR3 amino acid sequences were compared against VDJdb and McPAS-TCR. Pre-ART, post-ART and control groups were compared with Wilcoxon signed-rank tests and Holm-Bonferroni correction. Here the immuneACCESS table is served through TCRdb, limited to in-frame sequences with V and J called. Missing clones are a known gap in these copies; in checked studies unresolved V genes cover under half, and the rest lacks a known reason. Clonal size and the V and J genes are those of that table, whereas D and trimming came from the DNA. The sample table records a few thousand clones; approximately 90% of these occur just once. 5% to 6.5% of the sample lies in the top ten.

V and J lose 6 bases and 0 bases, and a span of 15 bases separates them. The CDR3 runs 17 residues from the cysteine to the phenylalanine. Just CDR3 DNA is preserved here, 51 bases in frame from base 1. CDR1 MNHEY and CDR2 SMNVEV are derived from the germline V gene (reference sequence). To be included, a participant needed at least one PBMC sample from before ART initiation plus at least two post-ART samples. Every participant with HIV received treatment in the United States of America. Before DNA extraction, cryopreserved samples of about 0.9-11 million PBMC were thawed and then washed. At the time of the earliest PBMC sample, participants with HIV were aged between about 23 and 54 years. PBMC samples from each participant spanned 1-4 timepoints before ART initiation and 2-8 timepoints after ART initiation, with a median of 7 samples. For every participant, serial HIV viral load, CD4+ T-cell count, ART history and demographic data were obtained. A Qiagen kit on a QIAcube was used to extract genomic DNA from unsorted PBMC, with samples processed in batches of 12.

On this clone itself: What antigen it recognizes has not been identified. Base qualities are missing; no much larger clone stands one base away.

The receptor was derived from a woman in her forties or fifties with HIV. The receptor chain draws on TRBV27 and TRBJ1-6; TRBD1 is perhaps the D gene, given 6 matching bases. This specimen was unsorted PBMCs, taken 1.3 years after starting antiretroviral therapy. The DNA sequence is given as TGTGCCAGCAGGCCACAGGGTGCGAGCTCCTATAATTCACCCCTCCACTTT. Translation gives CASRPQGASSYNSPLHF.